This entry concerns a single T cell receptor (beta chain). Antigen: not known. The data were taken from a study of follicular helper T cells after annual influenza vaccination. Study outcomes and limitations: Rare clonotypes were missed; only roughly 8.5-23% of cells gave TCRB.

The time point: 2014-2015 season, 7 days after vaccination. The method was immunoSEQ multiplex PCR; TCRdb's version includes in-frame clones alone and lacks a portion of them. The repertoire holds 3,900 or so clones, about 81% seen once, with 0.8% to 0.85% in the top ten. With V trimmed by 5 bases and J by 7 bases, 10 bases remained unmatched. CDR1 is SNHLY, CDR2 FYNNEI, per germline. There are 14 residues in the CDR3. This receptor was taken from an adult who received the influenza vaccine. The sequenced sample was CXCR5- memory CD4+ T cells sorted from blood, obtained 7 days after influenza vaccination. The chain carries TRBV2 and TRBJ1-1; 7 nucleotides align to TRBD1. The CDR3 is CASSPRGGRNEAFF. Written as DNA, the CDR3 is TGTGCCAGCAGTCCCAGGGGGGGAAGGAATGAAGCTTTCTTT.